This is a list of T cell receptor beta chains from one sample in a study of T cell responses to AZD1222 COVID-19 vaccine. Here immunoSEQ multiplex PCR was the method, and the copy in TCRdb shows in-frame clones only, minus some. The sample lists about 200,000 clones; around 94% were seen once. The sequencing here drew on peripheral blood, taken 28 days after the second dose of the MenACWY control vaccine. All receptors derive from an adult who received the MenACWY meningococcal vaccine as a control. CDR3s include the opening cysteine and the closing phenylalanine or tryptophan. D genes are given only for firm matches. Some rows have no size entry. The others give once, few or many, or a class for an expanded clone.

V	J	D	size	DNA	CDR3
TRBV7-9	TRBJ1-1	TRBD1	NA	TGTGCCGACAGGGAAAGGGCCCACACTGAAGCTTTCTTT	CADRERAHTEAFF
TRBV12-2	TRBJ2-3	NA	NA	TGTGCAAGTCGCTTAGCTACTCGTAAAAAAGTTGGATGGGCAGGGGCGGGAGATACGCAGTATTTT	CASRLATRKKVGWAGAGDTQYF
TRBV3-1/TRBV3-2	TRBJ2-2	NA	NA	TGTGCCAGCAGCCAAGCGAATCCAGGCGGGGAGCTGTTTTTT	CASSQANPGGELFF
TRBV3-1/TRBV3-2	TRBJ2-1	NA	NA	TGTGCCAGCAGCCAAGATGAGCTAAATGAGCAGTTCTTC	CASSQDELNEQFF
TRBV6-5	TRBJ1-3	NA	NA	TGTGCCAGCACTGGACAACCCAGAAACACCATATATTTT	CASTGQPRNTIYF
TRBV7-2	TRBJ2-7	TRBD2	NA	TGTGCCAGCAGCTCCGGGACTAGCGGCTACGAGCAGTACTTC	CASSSGTSGYEQYF
TRBV19	TRBJ2-2	NA	NA	TGTGCCAGTAGTATAGCGGCAGGGGAAATCACCGGGGAGCTGTTTTTT	CASSIAAGEITGELFF
TRBV15	TRBJ1-5	NA	NA	TGTGCCACCGAACCGGGCCCCCCGCGCAATCAGCCCCAGCATTTT	CATEPGPPRNQPQHF
TRBV7-9	TRBJ1-5	NA	NA	TGTGCCAGCAGCTTAGCTGGTGGAGGCGACTATAGCAATCAGCCCCAGCATTTT	CASSLAGGGDYSNQPQHF
TRBV3-1/TRBV3-2	TRBJ2-1	NA	NA	TGTGCCAGCAGCCAAGATCTTAGGGTGGAGCGGATCAATGAGCAGTTCTTC	CASSQDLRVERINEQFF
TRBV28	TRBJ2-7	TRBD1	NA	TGTGCCAGCAGTCGGGACAGGGGGACCTCATACGAGCAGTACTTC	CASSRDRGTSYEQYF
TRBV19	TRBJ1-5	NA	NA	TGTGCCAGTAAAGGCAGGGTGGATAGCAATCAGCCCCAGCATTTT	CASKGRVDSNQPQHF
TRBV6-5	TRBJ2-3	TRBD2	NA	TGTGCCAGCAGATCTCTAGCGGGAGCAGATACGCAGTATTTT	CASRSLAGADTQYF
TRBV28	TRBJ2-7	TRBD1	once	TGTGCCAGCAGTTTGGCCCCCGGGACAGGCTCCTACGAGCAGTACTTC	CASSLAPGTGSYEQYF
TRBV29-1	TRBJ1-2	NA	NA	TGCAGCGTTAGAGGACTTCACAACTATGGCTACACCTTC	CSVRGLHNYGYTF
TRBV28	TRBJ2-2	NA	NA	TGTGCCAGCAGTTTAGGGCGGGATAACACCGGGGAGCTGTTTTTT	CASSLGRDNTGELFF
TRBV18	TRBJ1-5	NA	NA	TGTGCCAGCTCACCAAGCCAGGTCCCGAGTTCGCGCAATCAGCCCCAGCATTTT	CASSPSQVPSSRNQPQHF
TRBV7-9	TRBJ1-1	NA	NA	TGTGCCAGCAGCTTTCGTAGAGGGGGAAACACTGAAGCTTTCTTT	CASSFRRGGNTEAFF
TRBV28	TRBJ2-7	TRBD1	NA	TGTGCCAGCAGCGTATTCCGGGACAGTCCCTACGAGCAGTACTTC	CASSVFRDSPYEQYF
TRBV19	TRBJ2-3	NA	NA	TGTGCCAGTAGTCAGGGGAAGGGCACAGATACGCAGTATTTT	CASSQGKGTDTQYF
TRBV27	TRBJ2-2	TRBD1	NA	TGTGCCAGCAGTTACACACCCCCGGGACAGTACACCGGGGAGCTGTTTTTT	CASSYTPPGQYTGELFF
TRBV28	TRBJ1-5	NA	NA	TGTGCCAGCAACACGGATGATAGACGAGGCAATCAGCCCCAGCATTTT	CASNTDDRRGNQPQHF
TRBV29-1	TRBJ1-3	NA	NA	TGCAGCGTTGAACCCAAAGGGATCAACACCATATATTTT	CSVEPKGINTIYF
TRBV28	TRBJ1-2	NA	NA	TGTGCCAGCAGTTTAATGTCGGATCCTAACTATGGCTACACCTTC	CASSLMSDPNYGYTF
TRBV28	TRBJ1-6	TRBD1	NA	TGTGCCAGCAGTCCTATTCTGGGACAGGTCAATTCACCCCTCCACTTT	CASSPILGQVNSPLHF
TRBV7-9	TRBJ2-5	TRBD2	NA	TGTGCCAGCAGCTTACCCGGCGGACTAGCGGGAGCAGAGACCCAGTACTTC	CASSLPGGLAGAETQYF
TRBV24-1	TRBJ2-3	TRBD1	once	TGTGCCACCAGTGTGCCGAGGACAGGGGGCACAGATACGCAGTATTTT	CATSVPRTGGTDTQYF
TRBV19	TRBJ1-2	NA	NA	TGTGCCAGTAGTATACCAGACTCCTATGGCTACACCTTC	CASSIPDSYGYTF
TRBV21-1	TRBJ1-2	NA	NA	TGTGCCAGCAGTAAAGGTGGGTCGAGGGGCTATGGCTACACCTTC	CASSKGGSRGYGYTF